These T cell receptor beta chains were read from a single sample in a study of T cell changes during pregnancy in multiple sclerosis. Generated by immunoSEQ multiplex PCR, the TCRdb table keeps only in-frame clones and is missing some. The sample includes roughly 40,000 clones, less than 95% of them seen just once. The material was peripheral blood, obtained in the third trimester of pregnancy. The receptors were sampled from a female donor with multiple sclerosis, enrolled in a pregnancy study. CDR3s include the opening cysteine and the closing phenylalanine or tryptophan. Fields, in order: clone size, V gene, J gene, D gene, CDR3 protein, CDR3 DNA. A D gene is named only where the DNA matches it firmly. Expanded clones are given a class, and other clones once, few, many or no size at all.

clone size: -; V gene: TRBV9; J gene: TRBJ1-6; D gene: TRBD1; CDR3 protein: CASSEGQGLAPLHF; CDR3 DNA: TGTGCCAGCAGTGAAGGACAGGGTTTGGCACCCCTCCACTTT
clone size: -; V gene: TRBV6-1; J gene: TRBJ2-1; D gene: -; CDR3 protein: CAGSGGPLYNEQFF; CDR3 DNA: TGTGCCGGATCTGGCGGGCCTCTCTACAATGAGCAGTTCTTC
clone size: once; V gene: TRBV7-3; J gene: TRBJ2-1; D gene: -; CDR3 protein: CASSSTSTTWGEQFF; CDR3 DNA: TGTGCCAGCAGTTCGACTAGTACGACCTGGGGGGAGCAGTTCTTC
clone size: -; V gene: TRBV28; J gene: TRBJ1-1; D gene: TRBD1; CDR3 protein: CASSLGQGARNTEAFF; CDR3 DNA: TGTGCCAGCAGTTTAGGGCAGGGGGCAAGGAACACTGAAGCTTTCTTT
clone size: -; V gene: TRBV5-1; J gene: TRBJ2-7; D gene: -; CDR3 protein: CASSLEAVNWQYF; CDR3 DNA: TGCGCCAGCAGCTTGGAGGCGGTCAATTGGCAGTACTTC
clone size: -; V gene: TRBV18; J gene: TRBJ2-1; D gene: -; CDR3 protein: CASSTTGYYNEQFF; CDR3 DNA: TGTGCCAGCTCTACGACAGGCTACTACAATGAGCAGTTCTTC
clone size: -; V gene: TRBV18; J gene: TRBJ2-1; D gene: -; CDR3 protein: CASSPSRSNNEQFF; CDR3 DNA: TGTGCCAGCTCACCATCTCGGTCGAACAATGAGCAGTTCTTC
clone size: -; V gene: TRBV7-2; J gene: TRBJ1-6; D gene: -; CDR3 protein: CASSLSGTLDSPLHF; CDR3 DNA: TGTGCCAGCAGCTTGTCCGGGACACTAGATTCACCCCTCCACTTT
clone size: -; V gene: TRBV18; J gene: TRBJ1-4; D gene: -; CDR3 protein: CASSPGQDRLNEKLFF; CDR3 DNA: TGTGCCAGCTCACCAGGCCAGGACAGACTAAATGAAAAACTGTTTTTT
clone size: -; V gene: TRBV6-5; J gene: TRBJ2-5; D gene: TRBD1; CDR3 protein: CASSRRTGQETQYF; CDR3 DNA: TGTGCCAGCTCCCGACGGACAGGCCAAGAGACCCAGTACTTC
clone size: -; V gene: TRBV28; J gene: TRBJ2-7; D gene: TRBD2; CDR3 protein: CASTPGGGTATYEQYF; CDR3 DNA: TGTGCCAGCACCCCCGGGGGAGGGACCGCCACCTACGAGCAGTACTTC
clone size: -; V gene: TRBV2; J gene: TRBJ2-5; D gene: TRBD1; CDR3 protein: CASSEDRGLQETQYF; CDR3 DNA: TGTGCCAGCAGTGAGGACAGGGGCCTCCAGGAGACCCAGTACTTC
clone size: -; V gene: TRBV15; J gene: TRBJ1-1; D gene: -; CDR3 protein: CATSRALVTEAFF; CDR3 DNA: TGTGCCACCAGCAGGGCTCTTGTCACTGAAGCTTTCTTT
clone size: -; V gene: TRBV18; J gene: TRBJ2-3; D gene: TRBD2; CDR3 protein: CASSRGRDTDTQYF; CDR3 DNA: TGTGCCAGCTCCCGCGGGAGAGATACAGATACGCAGTATTTT
clone size: -; V gene: TRBV5-1; J gene: TRBJ1-1; D gene: TRBD1; CDR3 protein: CASRMGDRESSEAFF; CDR3 DNA: TGCGCCAGCAGGATGGGGGACAGGGAATCTTCCGAAGCTTTCTTT
clone size: -; V gene: TRBV30; J gene: TRBJ2-7; D gene: TRBD2; CDR3 protein: CAWSVGGGRYEQYF; CDR3 DNA: TGTGCCTGGAGTGTGGGCGGGGGTAGGTACGAGCAGTACTTC
clone size: -; V gene: TRBV19; J gene: TRBJ2-7; D gene: TRBD2; CDR3 protein: CASSVVAGGTYEQYF; CDR3 DNA: TGTGCCAGTAGTGTCGTAGCGGGGGGGACCTACGAGCAGTACTTC
clone size: -; V gene: TRBV28; J gene: TRBJ2-1; D gene: TRBD1; CDR3 protein: CASSLYDRGDYNEQFF; CDR3 DNA: TGTGCCAGCAGTTTATATGACAGGGGGGATTACAATGAGCAGTTCTTC
clone size: once; V gene: TRBV4-2; J gene: TRBJ2-1; D gene: -; CDR3 protein: CASSQGDSNDEQFF; CDR3 DNA: TGTGCCAGCAGCCAAGGAGACTCGAACGATGAGCAGTTCTTC
clone size: once; V gene: TRBV19; J gene: TRBJ2-3; D gene: -; CDR3 protein: CATTAGHPSDTQYF; CDR3 DNA: TGTGCCACCACCGCAGGACACCCCTCAGATACGCAGTATTTT
clone size: -; V gene: TRBV6-5; J gene: TRBJ2-7; D gene: -; CDR3 protein: CASSRTANYEQYF; CDR3 DNA: TGTGCCAGCAGTAGGACAGCTAACTACGAGCAGTACTTC
clone size: -; V gene: TRBV7-2; J gene: TRBJ2-7; D gene: -; CDR3 protein: CASSRGGTKSYEQYF; CDR3 DNA: TGTGCCAGCAGCAGGGGGGGGACGAAGTCCTACGAGCAGTACTTC
clone size: -; V gene: TRBV5-6; J gene: TRBJ2-3; D gene: -; CDR3 protein: CASSLARGDTQYF; CDR3 DNA: TGTGCCAGCAGCTTGGCAAGAGGGGATACGCAGTATTTT
clone size: once; V gene: TRBV9; J gene: TRBJ2-3; D gene: TRBD1; CDR3 protein: CASRDRATDTQYF; CDR3 DNA: TGTGCCAGCCGGGACAGGGCTACAGATACGCAGTATTTT
clone size: once; V gene: TRBV30; J gene: TRBJ2-1; D gene: TRBD1; CDR3 protein: CAWSGGQQGSSYNEQFF; CDR3 DNA: TGTGCCTGGAGTGGGGGACAGCAGGGCAGCTCCTACAATGAGCAGTTCTTC
clone size: -; V gene: TRBV10-3; J gene: TRBJ1-5; D gene: -; CDR3 protein: CAISGSGKGGGNQPQHF; CDR3 DNA: TGTGCCATCAGTGGCTCGGGCAAGGGAGGAGGCAATCAGCCCCAGCATTTT
clone size: -; V gene: TRBV14; J gene: TRBJ1-2; D gene: TRBD1; CDR3 protein: CASSQTGGRGYTF; CDR3 DNA: TGTGCCAGCAGCCAAACAGGGGGCAGGGGCTACACCTTC
clone size: -; V gene: TRBV28; J gene: TRBJ2-2; D gene: TRBD2; CDR3 protein: CASRGLAGVGELFF; CDR3 DNA: TGTGCCAGCAGGGGACTAGCGGGAGTCGGGGAGCTGTTTTTT
clone size: -; V gene: TRBV5-1; J gene: TRBJ1-2; D gene: TRBD1; CDR3 protein: CASSLTGGIGGDYGYTF; CDR3 DNA: TGCGCCAGCAGCCTTACAGGGGGCATAGGCGGGGACTATGGCTACACCTTC
clone size: -; V gene: TRBV7-2; J gene: TRBJ1-6; D gene: -; CDR3 protein: CASSFAYNSPLHF; CDR3 DNA: TGTGCCAGTTCTTTTGCCTATAATTCACCCCTCCACTTT
clone size: -; V gene: TRBV9; J gene: TRBJ1-2; D gene: -; CDR3 protein: CASSEGLTVNYGYTF; CDR3 DNA: TGTGCCAGCAGCGAAGGACTGACGGTGAACTATGGCTACACCTTC
clone size: -; V gene: TRBV5-1; J gene: TRBJ1-6; D gene: TRBD1; CDR3 protein: CASGPGQLNSPLHF; CDR3 DNA: TGCGCCAGCGGACCGGGACAGTTAAATTCACCCCTCCACTTT
clone size: -; V gene: TRBV28; J gene: TRBJ2-2; D gene: TRBD2; CDR3 protein: CASSFLAGGPAGELFF; CDR3 DNA: TGTGCCAGCAGTTTTCTAGCGGGAGGGCCAGCCGGGGAGCTGTTTTTT
clone size: -; V gene: TRBV9; J gene: TRBJ1-1; D gene: TRBD1; CDR3 protein: CASRATGGTEAFF; CDR3 DNA: TGTGCCAGCAGGGCAACAGGGGGAACTGAAGCTTTCTTT
clone size: -; V gene: TRBV2; J gene: TRBJ2-1; D gene: TRBD2; CDR3 protein: CASSRGDNEQFF; CDR3 DNA: TGTGCCAGCAGCCGGGGGGACAATGAGCAGTTCTTC
clone size: few; V gene: TRBV5-4; J gene: TRBJ2-2; D gene: TRBD1; CDR3 protein: CASNPGQGNGELFF; CDR3 DNA: TGTGCCAGCAACCCGGGACAGGGGAACGGGGAGCTGTTTTTT
clone size: -; V gene: TRBV10-3; J gene: TRBJ2-7; D gene: -; CDR3 protein: CATSDSYEQYF; CDR3 DNA: TGTGCCACTAGCGACTCCTACGAGCAGTACTTC
clone size: once; V gene: TRBV5-1; J gene: TRBJ2-7; D gene: -; CDR3 protein: CASSAAPGEQYF; CDR3 DNA: TGCGCCAGCAGCGCAGCCCCGGGCGAGCAGTACTTC
clone size: -; V gene: TRBV5-1; J gene: TRBJ2-3; D gene: -; CDR3 protein: CASSLAGVAFTDTQYF; CDR3 DNA: TGCGCCAGCAGCTTGGCCGGGGTAGCCTTCACAGATACGCAGTATTTT
clone size: -; V gene: TRBV19; J gene: TRBJ1-4; D gene: TRBD1; CDR3 protein: CASRKDRGREKLFF; CDR3 DNA: TGTGCCAGTAGGAAGGACAGGGGAAGGGAAAAACTGTTTTTT
clone size: -; V gene: TRBV9; J gene: TRBJ2-3; D gene: -; CDR3 protein: CASSPTLPDTQYF; CDR3 DNA: TGTGCCAGCAGCCCGACACTTCCAGATACGCAGTATTTT
clone size: -; V gene: TRBV19; J gene: TRBJ2-1; D gene: TRBD1; CDR3 protein: CASSGELRGQFCEQFF; CDR3 DNA: TGTGCCAGTAGTGGAGAACTCAGGGGGCAGTTTTGTGAGCAGTTCTTC
clone size: once; V gene: TRBV9; J gene: TRBJ2-5; D gene: -; CDR3 protein: CASSVALKSTQETQYF; CDR3 DNA: TGTGCCAGCAGCGTAGCTTTGAAGTCGACTCAAGAGACCCAGTACTTC
clone size: -; V gene: TRBV28; J gene: TRBJ2-1; D gene: TRBD2; CDR3 protein: CASSPGTSRYNEQFF; CDR3 DNA: TGTGCCAGCAGTCCGGGGACTAGCAGATACAATGAGCAGTTCTTC
clone size: -; V gene: TRBV2; J gene: TRBJ1-1; D gene: TRBD1; CDR3 protein: CASSNTGAGTEAFF; CDR3 DNA: TGTGCCAGCAGTAATACAGGGGCTGGCACTGAAGCTTTCTTT
clone size: -; V gene: TRBV7-2; J gene: TRBJ2-7; D gene: TRBD1; CDR3 protein: CASSLSEGGPYEQYF; CDR3 DNA: TGTGCCAGCAGCTTATCCGAAGGGGGCCCGTACGAGCAGTACTTC
clone size: -; V gene: TRBV6-1; J gene: TRBJ1-2; D gene: TRBD1; CDR3 protein: CASSGAGGKGYGYTF; CDR3 DNA: TGTGCCAGCAGTGGGGCAGGGGGCAAAGGCTATGGCTACACCTTC
clone size: -; V gene: TRBV10-3; J gene: TRBJ1-5; D gene: -; CDR3 protein: CAISAGANQPQHF; CDR3 DNA: TGTGCCATCAGTGCAGGGGCTAATCAGCCCCAGCATTTT
clone size: -; V gene: TRBV6-1; J gene: TRBJ2-7; D gene: -; CDR3 protein: CASSDFHEQYF; CDR3 DNA: TGTGCCAGCAGTGACTTCCACGAGCAGTACTTC
clone size: -; V gene: TRBV5-4; J gene: TRBJ1-2; D gene: TRBD1; CDR3 protein: CASSSIGTGGNGYTF; CDR3 DNA: TGTGCCAGCAGCTCCATAGGGACAGGGGGGAATGGCTACACCTTC
clone size: -; V gene: TRBV30; J gene: TRBJ1-5; D gene: -; CDR3 protein: CAWSVPGVDQPQHF; CDR3 DNA: TGTGCCTGGAGTGTACCGGGGGTGGATCAGCCCCAGCATTTT
clone size: -; V gene: TRBV28; J gene: TRBJ1-5; D gene: TRBD1; CDR3 protein: CASSRRDRLLQPQHF; CDR3 DNA: TGTGCCAGCAGTCGCCGGGACAGACTTTTACAGCCCCAGCATTTT